This T cell receptor (beta chain) is from a study of T cells after somatic rescue of genetic block. Clones were sequenced by immunoSEQ multiplex PCR, and TCRdb holds only the in-frame ones, with some missing. The table includes 65,000 to 70,000 clones, around 92% detected once. V dropped 2 bases and J dropped 1 base, with 11 bases sitting between them. This CDR3 is built from 15 residues. From germline, CDR1 is WSHSY and CDR2 SAAADI. This clone appeared once. The source of this sequence is a man aged 40-50 years. The chain employs TRBV10-2 and TRBJ1-1; tentatively, D is TRBD1 (5 bases). Sequenced input: peripheral blood mononuclear cells (PBMCs). The CDR3 loop reads CASSELGGANTEAFF. CDR3 sequence (DNA): TGCGCCAGCAGTGAGCTCGGAGGGGCGAACACTGAAGCTTTCTTT.